The rows below give T cell receptor beta chains drawn from one sample of a study of shared clonotypes between healthy human individuals. Libraries were prepared by immunoSEQ multiplex PCR; TCRdb keeps only in-frame clonotypes and omits some of them. The sample has about 1.9 million clones, 93% seen once; the top ten hold 1.5% to 2%. The sequenced material came from naive CD8+ T cells from PBMCs. The receptor source for this set is a man aged 18 to 30 in good health. Some clones in this sample may be carry-over from other donors' samples. CDR3s include the opening cysteine and the closing phenylalanine or tryptophan. The D gene is left open where the match is weak. Only part of the rows carry a size: once, few, many, or a class if the clone is expanded.

j_call d_call clone_size v_call cdr3_nt cdr3_aa
TRBJ2-7 NA NA TRBV28 TGTGCCAGCAGCGACAGAGATCTTGCCTACGAGCAGTACTTC CASSDRDLAYEQYF
TRBJ2-1 TRBD2 once TRBV18 TGTGCCAGCTCACCCCACTTGGCGGGACTACGTACGAGCTCCTACAATGAGCAGTTCTTC CASSPHLAGLRTSSYNEQFF
TRBJ2-2 NA NA TRBV28 TGTGCCAGCAGCCTCAAAGGGGGAACCGGGGAGCTGTTTTTT CASSLKGGTGELFF
TRBJ1-2 NA NA TRBV21-1 TGTGCCAGCAGCAAAGCGGCCGGGCGCGCCTATGGCTACACCTTC CASSKAAGRAYGYTF
TRBJ2-4 NA NA TRBV27 TGTGCCAGCAGTTTAGGGACAGCTAGCGGCCTTCAGTACTTC CASSLGTASGLQYF
TRBJ2-1 NA NA TRBV7-7 TGTGCCAGCAGCTTAGAGGTGGGGGGTTTCTCCTACAATGAGCAGTTCTTC CASSLEVGGFSYNEQFF
TRBJ2-7 NA NA TRBV10-2 TGCGCCAGCGGGAGCGAGCAGTACTTC CASGSEQYF
TRBJ2-1 NA NA TRBV9 TGTGCCAGCAGCGTAGACGGGTTTTACAATGAGCAGTTCTTC CASSVDGFYNEQFF
TRBJ1-4 NA NA TRBV4-1 TGCGCCAGCAGCCCAGATGGGGTTGGGGGAAATGAAAAACTGTTTTTT CASSPDGVGGNEKLFF
TRBJ2-3 TRBD2 NA TRBV5-1 TGCGCCAGCAGCTTGGATAGCGGGAACACAGATACGCAGTATTTT CASSLDSGNTDTQYF
TRBJ2-2 TRBD1 NA TRBV6-1 TGTGCCAGCAGTGATCGAGAGGACAGGGGCATCTTCTGGCCCGGGGAGCTGTTTTTT CASSDREDRGIFWPGELFF
TRBJ2-7 NA NA TRBV11-2 TGTGCCAGCAACTACCCGCCCGAGCAGTACTTC CASNYPPEQYF
TRBJ2-2 TRBD2 NA TRBV7-9 TGTGCCAGCAGTTCCTCTGGACTAGCGAGCACCGGGGAGCTGTTTTTT CASSSSGLASTGELFF
TRBJ2-7 TRBD1 NA TRBV6-5 TGTGCCAGCAGAGAGCTGACAGGGTTGAGGGAGCAGTACTTC CASRELTGLREQYF
TRBJ1-1 NA few TRBV19 TGTGCCAGTAGTATCGGGCAGCTGAACACTGAAGCTTTCTTT CASSIGQLNTEAFF
TRBJ1-1 TRBD1 few TRBV9 TGTGCCAGCAGCACCGGGACAGCCAACACTGAAGCTTTCTTT CASSTGTANTEAFF
TRBJ2-7 TRBD1 once TRBV13 TGTGCCAGCAGCAGCCCGACAGGGTACGAGCAGTACTTC CASSSPTGYEQYF
TRBJ2-1 NA NA TRBV7-9 TGTGCCAGCAGCCGCACCTACAATGAGCAGTTCTTC CASSRTYNEQFF
TRBJ2-2 TRBD2 NA TRBV2 TGTGCCAGCAGTGAAATACTAGCGGGAGGGTCAGGGGAGCTGTTTTTT CASSEILAGGSGELFF
TRBJ1-5 NA NA TRBV7-6 TGTGCCAGCAGCCTATCCCCGGGTCAGCCCCAGCATTTT CASSLSPGQPQHF
TRBJ2-5 NA NA TRBV30 TGTGCCTGGATTCTAGGGGGGGCGGAAGAGACCCAGTACTTC CAWILGGAEETQYF
TRBJ2-1 TRBD2 NA TRBV6-5 TGTGCCAGCAGTTACTCTCGACTAGCTGGGGGGAATGAGCAGTTCTTC CASSYSRLAGGNEQFF
TRBJ1-1 TRBD1 NA TRBV7-9 TGTGCCAGCAGCGGGGGACAGACTAAGGAGTACACTGAAGCTTTCTTT CASSGGQTKEYTEAFF
TRBJ2-1 TRBD2 NA TRBV7-9 TGTGCCAGCAGCTTAATTGGCGCGGGACTAGCGGACCTGTACAATGAGCAGTTCTTC CASSLIGAGLADLYNEQFF
TRBJ2-1 NA once TRBV7-3 TGTGCCAGCAGCCTAGGGTCGAATGAGCAGTTCTTC CASSLGSNEQFF
TRBJ2-2 TRBD1 NA TRBV4-1 TGCGCCAGCAGCCAGAACCGGGACAGGGGCTCCGGGGAGCTGTTTTTT CASSQNRDRGSGELFF
TRBJ2-7 NA NA TRBV7-9 TGTGCCAGCAGCTTATCAGCCACCTACGAGCAGTACTTC CASSLSATYEQYF
TRBJ2-5 NA NA TRBV9 TGTGCCAGCAGCAACCGGGACATACTAGGGGAGACCCAGTACTTC CASSNRDILGETQYF
TRBJ1-4 TRBD1 NA TRBV27 TGTGCCAGCAGTACGACAGGGAGTAATGAAAAACTGTTTTTT CASSTTGSNEKLFF
TRBJ1-2 TRBD1 once TRBV19 TGTGCCAGTAGTGCATTGACAGGGCCTAACTATGGCTACACCTTC CASSALTGPNYGYTF
TRBJ2-1 NA NA TRBV19 TGTGCCATCTCGTCGACTTCTTACAATGAGCAGTTCTTC CAISSTSYNEQFF
TRBJ2-6 TRBD1 NA TRBV7-3 TGTGCCAGCAGCTCAAAAGACCGGGACAGGGTACGCTCTGGGGCCAACGTCCTGACTTTC CASSSKDRDRVRSGANVLTF
TRBJ2-7 NA NA TRBV4-3 TGCGCCAGCAGCCAGGGGGCACGGAGGGCAACATCCTACGAGCAGTACTTC CASSQGARRATSYEQYF
TRBJ2-7 TRBD2 NA TRBV5-6 TGTGCCAGCAGCTCCGGGGGGGCAGCCCACGAGCAGTACTTC CASSSGGAAHEQYF
TRBJ2-2 NA few TRBV29-1 TGCAGCGTTGAAGGGACCGGGGAGCTGTTTTTT CSVEGTGELFF
TRBJ2-2 NA NA TRBV6-6 TGTGCCAGCAGTTACGAGGGGACCGGGGAGCTGTTTTTT CASSYEGTGELFF
TRBJ2-7 NA NA TRBV11-2 TGTGCCAGCAGCTTTGATTGGGGGAATTCCTACGAGCAGTACTTC CASSFDWGNSYEQYF
TRBJ1-5 NA NA TRBV5-1 TGCGCCAGCAGCTTGACAGTCAGGGTAAATATCGAGCCCCAGCATTTT CASSLTVRVNIEPQHF
TRBJ2-1 TRBD2 NA TRBV9 TGTGCCAGCAGCGAAAGCGGGAGATCCTACAATGAGCAGTTCTTC CASSESGRSYNEQFF
TRBJ2-7 TRBD2 NA TRBV27 TGTGCCAGCAGCCCTAGCGGGAGGGCCCGGTACGAGCAGTACTTC CASSPSGRARYEQYF
TRBJ2-3 TRBD2 NA TRBV5-4 TGTGCCAGCAGCCTCGGACTAGCGGGAGCAATAGATACGCAGTATTTT CASSLGLAGAIDTQYF
TRBJ1-2 NA NA TRBV29-1 TGCAGCGTTGTCGCCGTCCGCGGCTACACCTTC CSVVAVRGYTF
TRBJ1-1 NA NA TRBV19 TGTGCCAGTAGTATAGATCGGAGGGGGTGGACTGAAGCTTTCTTT CASSIDRRGWTEAFF
TRBJ1-1 NA NA TRBV30 TGTGCCTGGAGATGGAACGGATTTTCCGAAGCTTTCTTT CAWRWNGFSEAFF
TRBJ1-2 NA NA TRBV28 TGTGCCAGCAGTGGAGCTAACTATGGCTACACCTTC CASSGANYGYTF
TRBJ1-1 TRBD1 NA TRBV9 TGTGCCAGCAGCGTAGCTCCGGACAGGGGTTACGGCACTGAAGCTTTCTTT CASSVAPDRGYGTEAFF